This T cell receptor (beta chain) came from a study of response to subunit inactivated influenza vaccine. Study-wide results and limits: A suggestion made by the authors is that each seasonal influenza vaccination recruits few new T cells.

MiXCR was run by TCRdb on the RT-PCR reads, yielding one entry per CDR3 protein. The data contain approximately 170,000 distinct CDR3 sequences, around an eighth of them singletons. The CDR3 consists of 16 residues. V lost 6 bases, J lost 3 bases, and 13 bases stayed unmatched. Germline CDR1 is SGHRS and CDR2 is YFSETQ. This clonotype came up many times. Its specificity is unknown. This sequence was found in a man aged 45 to 65 who received an inactivated influenza vaccine. The V and J genes are TRBV5-1 and TRBJ2-3, with TRBD1 matching 7 bases. Specimen: CD8+ T cells sorted from PBMCs, collected 4 to 6 days after vaccination. CDR3 amino acids: CASNNWPGQITDTQYF. CDR3 nucleotides: TGCGCCAGCAATAACTGGCCGGGACAGATTACAGATACGCAGTATTTT.